This T cell receptor (beta chain) was obtained from a study of neurological immune-mediated disorders. cDNA was made by 5'RACE with 10-nucleotide random UMIs. Using its own MiXCR run on the 5' RACE reads, TCRdb lists one record per CDR3 protein. This table has roughly 46,000 distinct CDR3 sequences, about 1.8% appearing once. By share, this clonotype ranks as medium-sized (0.01 to 0.1%). The antigen remains undetermined. PBMCs stored at -80 C, 2 million in total, were the source of the unsorted libraries. The germline V gene has CDR1 MGHRA and CDR2 YSYEKL. J was trimmed by 5 bases and V by 4 bases; bases with no gene match: 7. The CDR3 spans 15 residues. The study, taken as a whole, reports: The most TCR clonal expansion was seen in HTLV-1-associated myelopathy, and the least was seen in multiple sclerosis, which fell below healthy controls.

Source material: PBMCs. This clonotype was sampled from a woman aged 35 to 49 with multiple sclerosis. J is TRBJ2-7 and V is TRBV4-1, with 11 bases matching TRBD1. CDR3 residues: CASSLGRTGGDEQYF. The CDR3, as DNA: TGCGCCAGCAGCCTCGGCCGGACAGGGGGCGACGAGCAGTACTTC.